This record looks at one T cell receptor beta chain sequence and its context. Relative to the germline gene, one junction end is altered; a read error may explain this. This sample is part of a study of human T cells and chemical hapten exposure. Germline V gene sequence: CDR1 ENHRY, CDR2 SYGVKD. The CDR3 is 11 residues long. The time point is: patch test 2, 6 weeks after DPC sensitization. The sample's treatment: therapeutic diphenylcyclopropenone sensitization with weekly scalp DPC. One entry per CDR3 protein results from TCRdb running MiXCR on the RACE reads. The profile shows under 450,000 distinct CDR3 sequences, just under 6.5% of them singletons.

The specimen was whole blood, collected in connection with sensitization to the hapten diphenylcyclopropenone (DPC). The rearrangement joins TRBV10-3 to TRBJ2-1, with TRBD1 identical over 9 bases. The receptor was isolated from a woman aged 18-30 years with alopecia areata. Some clones in this sample may be carry-over from other donors' samples. CDR3 in amino acids: CAISDGDREFF. The CDR3 nucleotides are TGTGCCATTAGTGACGGGGACAGGGAGTTCTTC.